These 27 T cell receptor beta chains were sequenced from one sample in a study of cytomegalovirus exposure and HLA in healthy donors. The study ran its PCR with 60 Vbeta and 13 Jbeta primers. Method: immunoSEQ multiplex PCR; TCRdb's copy keeps in-frame clones and lacks some. The sample includes about 130,000 clones. The sequencing input was PBMCs. Receptor source: a woman aged 55 to 70 in good health and CMV-seronegative.

This chain joins TRBV6-5 and TRBJ1-5; a weak D match, TRBD1 (5 bases). Per germline, CDR1 MNHEY and CDR2 SVGAGI. Trimming took off 5 bases at V and 1 base at J, with 12 bases between the two ends. There are 15 residues in the CDR3. The CDR3 reads CASSPSRGSNQPQHF. Written as DNA, the CDR3 is TGTGCCAGCAGTCCATCGCGGGGGAGCAATCAGCCCCAGCATTTT.

V gene TRBV6-6 combines with J gene TRBJ2-2, with a weak D call TRBD2 (5 bases). CDR1 and CDR2 from the germline V gene are MNHNY and SVGAGI (reference sequence). The CDR3 length is 12 residues. Trimming took 8 bases from V and 6 from J, leaving 10 bases between them. The CDR3 region is CASGGGSGELFF. DNA of the CDR3: TGTGCCAGCGGTGGAGGATCCGGGGAGCTGTTTTTT.

The V and J genes are TRBV5-8 and TRBJ1-6, with TRBD1 matching 7 bases. V lost 1 base, J lost 0 bases, and 1 base stayed unmatched. The CDR3 is made up of 16 amino acids. Germline CDR1 and CDR2: SGHTS and YDEGEE. Here the CDR3 reads CASSLSGGSYNSPLHF. In DNA, the CDR3 is TGTGCCAGCAGCTTGTCAGGGGGCTCCTATAATTCACCCCTCCACTTT.

This chain connects TRBV19 to TRBJ1-2; 8 bases line up with TRBD1. CDR1 and CDR2 from the germline V gene are LNHDA and SQIVND (reference sequence). The ends lost 1 base at V and 2 bases at J; junction bases unmatched: 21. There are 21 residues in the CDR3. The DNA for the CDR3 is TGTGCCAGTAGTATAGTAAATCCCGGACAGGGAACCTCATGGTCCAACTATGGCTACACCTTC. It yields the protein CASSIVNPGQGTSWSNYGYTF.

The rearrangement uses TRBV10-1 and TRBJ2-7, with D possibly matching TRBD2 (5 bases). Germline CDR1 WNHNN, CDR2 SYGVQD (reference sequence). Trimming stripped 0 bases from V and 6 bases from J, with 9 bases between. The length of the CDR3 is 13 residues. In DNA, the CDR3 is TGCGCCAGCAGTGAGTCAGGAGGACTCGAGCAGTACTTC. As protein: CASSESGGLEQYF.

CDR3 in DNA: TGCGCCAGCAGTGTACAGGGCCCAGATACGCAGTATTTT. This gives the protein CASSVQGPDTQYF. This rearrangement joins TRBV10-1 to TRBJ2-3, with a tentative D call TRBD1 (6 bases). Germline V gene sequence: CDR1 WNHNN, CDR2 SYGVQD (reference sequence). V lost 4 bases and J 4 bases, leaving 9 bases between the germline ends. The CDR3 runs to 13 residues.

The V gene is TRBV7-2, the J gene TRBJ2-1; 7 positions agree with TRBD2. With V trimmed by 1 base and J by 1 base, 4 bases remained unmatched. The CDR3 length is 16 residues. Looked up from germline, CDR1 is SGHTA and CDR2 is FQGNSA. CDR3 amino acids: CASSLGGGGSYNEQFF. The CDR3 coding sequence is TGTGCCAGCAGCTTAGGCGGGGGAGGGTCCTACAATGAGCAGTTCTTC.

The CDR3 loop reads CSVVSGTGGGWSHTQYF. CDR3 bases: TGCAGCGTTGTCTCCGGGACAGGGGGAGGTTGGTCACACACGCAGTATTTT. This chain links TRBV29-1 with TRBJ2-3; 11 positions match TRBD1. Germline CDR1 SQVTM, CDR2 ANQGSEA. The CDR3 runs to 17 residues. The junction had 18 bases not matched to a gene; V was cut back by 4 bases and J by 9 bases.

The V call is TRBV7-8, the J call TRBJ2-1; 13 bases agree with TRBD2. V lost 5 bases, J lost 0 bases, and 10 bases stayed unmatched. In germline, CDR1 is SGHVS, CDR2 FQNEAQ. This CDR3 region has 19 residues. In DNA form, the CDR3 reads TGTGCCAGCAGCCCTACTAGACTAGCGGGGGGTTTCTCCTACAATGAGCAGTTCTTC. Translating gives CASSPTRLAGGFSYNEQFF.

The chain combines TRBV2 with TRBJ1-2, with TRBD1 matching 12 bases. The CDR3 loop spans 16 amino acids. Germline values: CDR1 SNHLY, CDR2 FYNNEI. The ends lost 7 bases at V and 4 bases at J; junction bases unmatched: 10. CDR3 amino acids: CASKPWGTGGIYGYTF. CDR3 nucleotides: TGTGCCAGCAAACCCTGGGGGACAGGGGGCATCTATGGCTACACCTTC.

CDR3 region: CASSNGDSFYF. DNA of the CDR3: TGCGCCAGCAGTAACGGGGACAGCTTTTACTTC. V is TRBV5-1 and J is TRBJ2-5, with 7 bases lining up with TRBD1. Per germline, CDR1 SGHRS and CDR2 YFSETQ. With V trimmed by 5 bases and J by 14 bases, 9 bases remained unmatched. The CDR3 runs 11 residues.

The chain joins TRBV5-4 to TRBJ1-1; perhaps TRBD1 as D (5 bases). Germline assignment: CDR1 SGHNT and CDR2 YYREEE (reference sequence). V lost 4 bases and J 1 base, leaving 11 bases between the germline ends. The CDR3 is 14 residues long. The CDR3 bases are TGTGCCAGCAGCCCGTCGGGGGGGAACACTGAAGCTTTCTTT. It specifies CASSPSGGNTEAFF.

The rearrangement links TRBV2 to TRBJ2-7; D is possibly TRBD1 (5 bases). The V end lost 6 bases, the J end lost 4 bases, and 7 bases lay between the germline ends. In germline, CDR1 is SNHLY, CDR2 FYNNEI. This CDR3 has 11 residues. The CDR3 region is CASSKGYEQYF. In nucleotides, the CDR3 is TGTGCCAGCAGCAAGGGGTACGAGCAGTACTTC.

The genes are TRBV5-1 and TRBJ2-5, with 16 bases that match TRBD2. Germline CDR1 SGHRS, CDR2 YFSETQ. The CDR3 spans 18 residues. V lost 3 bases, J lost 3 bases, and 8 bases stayed unmatched. CDR3 in DNA: TGCGCCAGCAGCTGGGGGACTAGCGGGAGGGCCTATGAAGAGACCCAGTACTTC. The encoded protein is CASSWGTSGRAYEETQYF.

The chain couples TRBV27 to TRBJ1-1; the match to TRBD1 covers 7 bases. The V gene end was trimmed by 3 bases and the J gene end by 4 bases; junction bases not matched to a gene: 11. The CDR3 sequence is 16 residues long. In germline, CDR1 is MNHEY, CDR2 SMNVEV (reference sequence). The CDR3 DNA follows: TGTGCCAGCAGTTTCATCTCACAGGGGACGGGCACTGAAGCTTTCTTT. It encodes CASSFISQGTGTEAFF.

The chain is built from TRBV28 and TRBJ2-7, with D possibly being TRBD1 (5 bases). Trimming stripped 6 bases from V and 2 bases from J, with 17 bases between. The germline gives CDR1 MDHEN, CDR2 SYDVKM. The CDR3 spans 15 residues. As DNA, the CDR3 is TGTGCCAGCAGAACTTTGGGGCAGTTACCCTACGAGCAGTACTTC. Amino acids: CASRTLGQLPYEQYF. The variable domain in full, with the rest retrieved from reference TRBV28 and TRBJ2-7, is DVKVTQSSRYLVKRTGEKVFLECVQDMDHENMFWYRQDPGLGLRLIYFSYDVKMKEKGDIPEGYSVSREKKERFSLILESASTNQTSMYLCASRTLGQLPYEQYFGPGTRLTVT.

The chain links TRBV5-1 to TRBJ1-5; D ambiguous. This CDR3 region has 13 residues. Trimming removed 1 base from V and 2 bases from J, with 4 bases in between. Looked up from germline, CDR1 is SGHRS and CDR2 is YFSETQ. The CDR3 here is CASSLLGNQPQHF. The DNA for the CDR3 is TGCGCCAGCAGCTTGTTAGGCAATCAGCCCCAGCATTTT.

V is TRBV5-1 and J is TRBJ2-3; 10 bases match TRBD1. Looked up from germline, CDR1 is SGHRS and CDR2 is YFSETQ. The length of the CDR3 is 15 residues. J was trimmed by 5 bases and V by 7 bases; bases with no gene match: 10. CDR3 coding DNA: TGCGCCAGCGTGACCGGGACAGGGGTTCAAGATACGCAGTATTTT. Protein: CASVTGTGVQDTQYF.

The chain uses TRBV6-1 and TRBJ2-1; a possible D gene is TRBD1 (8 bases). This CDR3 contains 15 residues. Germline loops: CDR1 MNHNS, CDR2 SASEGT. V dropped 6 bases and J dropped 4 bases, with 16 bases sitting between them. In nucleotides, the CDR3 is TGTGCCAGCAGGGCAGGACAGGGAGGGTACAATGAGCAGTTCTTC. It is translated as CASRAGQGGYNEQFF.

The chain is built from TRBV28 and TRBJ1-5; D may be TRBD1 (6 bases). V lost 8 bases and J 4 bases, leaving 15 bases between the germline ends. In germline, CDR1 is MDHEN, CDR2 SYDVKM. This CDR3 spans 14 amino acids. Written as DNA, the CDR3 is TGTGCCAGCTTCGGAAACAGGGAAAATCAGCCCCAGCATTTT. Encoded protein: CASFGNRENQPQHF. Full variable domain (outside the CDR3, taken from reference TRBV28 and TRBJ1-5): DVKVTQSSRYLVKRTGEKVFLECVQDMDHENMFWYRQDPGLGLRLIYFSYDVKMKEKGDIPEGYSVSREKKERFSLILESASTNQTSMYLCASFGNRENQPQHFGDGTRLSIL.

The V gene is TRBV6-5, the J gene TRBJ2-7; 12 nucleotides line up with TRBD2. CDR1 MNHEY and CDR2 SVGAGI come from the germline V gene. The trim removed 0 bases at V and 4 bases at J, leaving 1 base unmatched. CDR3 length equals 15 residues. The DNA for the CDR3 is TGTGCCAGCAGTTACTCTCTAGCGGGAGGGTACGAGCAGTACTTC. It translates to CASSYSLAGGYEQYF.

The rearrangement links TRBV10-3 to TRBJ2-5; TRBD2 matches at 8 bases. Germline V gene lookup returns CDR1 ENHRY and CDR2 SYGVKD. Losses at the gene ends were 3 bases for V and 0 bases for J; bases not matched to a gene: 9. The CDR3 has 17 amino acids. The DNA for the CDR3 is TGTGCCATCAGTGATACCAGCGGGGGCCCGTACCAAGAGACCCAGTACTTC. This sequence encodes CAISDTSGGPYQETQYF.

With respect to this clone: A read error may produce the germline difference seen at one junction end. The V gene is TRBV6-6, the J gene TRBJ2-1; 9 bases line up with TRBD1. In germline, CDR1 is MNHNY, CDR2 SVGAGI (reference sequence). This CDR3 has 15 amino acids. CDR3 DNA sequence: TGTGCCGGCAGCTCGGGACAGGGACACTACAATGAGCAGTTCTTC. Protein: CAGSSGQGHYNEQFF.

The chain joins TRBV4-1 to TRBJ2-7; 7 bases fit TRBD2. V was clipped by 4 bases and J by 3 bases; unmatched bases: 6. The CDR3 extends over 14 amino acids. Germline values: CDR1 MGHRA, CDR2 YSYEKL. In DNA, the CDR3 is TGCGCCAGCAGCCCGGGGGGTCTTCTCTACGAGCAGTACTTC. Amino acid sequence: CASSPGGLLYEQYF.

This sequence joins TRBV11-2 and TRBJ1-2, with D possibly being TRBD1 (5 bases). Trimming took off 2 bases at V and 4 bases at J, with 17 bases between the two ends. The CDR3 has 16 amino acids. Germline V gene lookup returns CDR1 SGHAT and CDR2 FQNNGV. CDR3 sequence: CASSLQSGLGAYGYTF. CDR3 DNA sequence: TGTGCCAGCAGCTTACAATCGGGCCTTGGGGCCTATGGCTACACCTTC.

The chain has TRBV28 and TRBJ2-7, with 8 bases that match TRBD1. Germline V CDR1 and CDR2: MDHEN, SYDVKM. The J segment lost 5 bases and the V segment lost 2 bases, leaving 5 bases of the junction unmatched. This CDR3 region has 14 residues. The CDR3 here is CASSLGQGANEQYF. The CDR3 DNA sequence: TGTGCCAGCAGTTTAGGGCAGGGGGCTAACGAGCAGTACTTC. Complete variable domain (other parts from reference TRBV28 and TRBJ2-7): DVKVTQSSRYLVKRTGEKVFLECVQDMDHENMFWYRQDPGLGLRLIYFSYDVKMKEKGDIPEGYSVSREKKERFSLILESASTNQTSMYLCASSLGQGANEQYFGPGTRLTVT.

This rearrangement joins TRBV2 to TRBJ2-7; 7 bases match TRBD2. J was trimmed by 6 bases and V by 6 bases; bases with no gene match: 11. The CDR3 is made up of 14 amino acids. From germline, CDR1 is SNHLY and CDR2 FYNNEI. The CDR3 DNA is TGTGCCAGCAGCAGGGAGGGGTGGGAAGGCGAGCAGTACTTC. Amino acid sequence: CASSREGWEGEQYF.